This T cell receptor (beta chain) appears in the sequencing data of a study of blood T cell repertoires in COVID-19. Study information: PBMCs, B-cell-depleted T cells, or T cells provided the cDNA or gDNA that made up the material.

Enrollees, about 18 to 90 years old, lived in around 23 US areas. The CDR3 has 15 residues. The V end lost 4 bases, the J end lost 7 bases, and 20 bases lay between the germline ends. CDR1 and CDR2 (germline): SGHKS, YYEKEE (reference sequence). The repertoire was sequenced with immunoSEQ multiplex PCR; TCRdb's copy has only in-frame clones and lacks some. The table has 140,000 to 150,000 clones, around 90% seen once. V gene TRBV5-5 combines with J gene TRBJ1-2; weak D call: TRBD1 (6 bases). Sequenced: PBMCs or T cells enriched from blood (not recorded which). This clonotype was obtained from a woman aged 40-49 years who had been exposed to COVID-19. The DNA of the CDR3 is TGTGCCAGCAGCACCTCGGAGGGGGGGGACGGTGGCTACACCTTC. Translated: CASSTSEGGDGGYTF. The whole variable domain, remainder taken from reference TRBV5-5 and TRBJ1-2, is DAGVTQSPTHLIKTRGQQVTLRCSPISGHKSVSWYQQVLGQGPQFIFQYYEKEERGRGNFPDRFSARQFPNYSSELNVNALLLGDSALYLCASSTSEGGDGGYTFGSGTRLTVV.